This T cell receptor (beta chain) originates from a study of T cells in Graves' hyperthyroidism and ophthalmopathy (dated by TCRdb to the late 2010s). Notes on the research overall: Peripheral blood was sampled at the time of initial diagnosis, prior to any treatment. To identify TCR V-J signatures that set the groups apart, the researchers used a discovery cohort of approximately 98 patients, made up of 40 to 45 with Graves' ophthalmopathy and some 58 with stable Graves' hyperthyroidism. Whether ophthalmopathy could be predicted prospectively was tested in an independent validation cohort made up of under 20 hyperthyroidism patients plus 17 patients who later progressed to ophthalmopathy. The approximately 98 discovery patients were randomly divided into training and test sets at a 7:3 ratio. Thyroid tissue and blood T-cell repertoires from more than 5 Graves' hyperthyroidism patients were also compared in the study. Following sampling, methimazole starting at 30 mg daily was given to hyperthyroidism patients, and high-dose intravenous methylprednisolone was given to ophthalmopathy patients. TCR Vbeta CDR3 sequencing of 120 to 150 peripheral blood samples (over 40 ophthalmopathy, about 75 hyperthyroidism and around 17 progressor patients) is reported in the paper. Results the study describes overall, beyond this receptor: Most expanded thyroid clonotypes (frequency above 0.001) were also detected in blood, suggesting blood repertoires may reflect thyroid immune responses. In validation, progression to ophthalmopathy was predicted by the model with 70.59% sensitivity and around 75% specificity, a median of about 6.4 months before onset. Ophthalmopathy was separated from stable hyperthyroidism by a 13 V-J signature model, with around 90% sensitivity and about 81% specificity obtained in cross-validation and 80%/75% obtained in testing. Sample size was not statistically predetermined, and investigators were not blinded to group allocation.

In its sample, this clonotype was seen a few times. Its recognized antigen is unknown. Base quality data are lacking; no much larger clone is found one base away. TCR beta CDR3 regions were amplified from RNA transcripts. For the first round of RT-PCR on the TCR CDR3, the HTBI primer set was used together with the Qiagen OneStep RT-PCR kit. The libraries were constructed in a second round of multiplex PCR and then size-selected and purified. Sequencing of the libraries was done on an Illumina HiSeq2000 using paired-end 100 bp reads. In the paper's pipeline: SOAPnuke was used to process the raw data, throwing out any read that contained adapters or uncalled bases, had a mean Phred below 15, or lacked an exact constant-primer or identifier match. High-quality paired reads were merged with COPE v1.2.5, and unique nucleotide sequences were defined as clonotypes. MiTCR v1.1 was used to align the clonotypes against IMGT TRBV, TRBD and TRBJ reference segments. The analysis included only V-J combinations with a frequency above 0.0001, which together covered more than 98% of the repertoires. The TCS score was defined as the ratio of F50 (clonal expansion) to E x V (chaos), calculated using BLOSUM62-based TCRdist between CDR3 peptides within each V-J. Welch's t-statistics and random forest reduced roughly 540 V-J features to fewer than 15, which were used in a naive Bayes classifier (R e1071). Using fastp trimming at Q25 and MiXCR clonotype assembly, TCRdb reanalyzed the public sequencing data and kept in-frame beta chains. For every CDR3 protein sequence, its rows merge into one entry that carries the most common genes and DNA. TCRdb's processing, not the authors' own work, is the source of the V and J calls. Within this sample are 500,000 to 550,000 distinct CDR3 sequences, with 15% to 20% of them counted one time only. The leading ten clones occupy about half of the sample.

In the ophthalmopathy patients, disease was moderately to severely active, with a Clinical Activity Score of 3 or more, a NOSPECS grade of 4 or more, and a duration of less than 3 months. Any patient with an uncontrolled infection, another autoimmune disease, pregnancy or lactation was excluded. Diagnoses were established on the basis of clinical symptoms, serum thyroxine and TRAb, thyroid ultrasound, and orbital computed tomography. PBMCs were separated from 8 to 10 ml of fresh peripheral blood using Ficoll-Paque density gradient centrifugation. Total RNA was extracted with Trizol reagent, and quality was checked on an Agilent 2100 Bioanalyzer. The germline ends are 15 bases apart after V is trimmed by 3 bases and J by 10 bases. The CDR3 numbers 14 residues from cysteine through phenylalanine. Kept here is only the CDR3 DNA, which spans 42 bases and is read in frame from base 1. CDR1 and CDR2 were assigned from the germline V gene (reference sequence) as SEHNR and FQNEAQ.

This chain is built from TRBV7-9 and TRBJ1-4; confidence is insufficient to name the D gene. The sample taken for sequencing was blood. The TCR sequence derives from a man in his forties with Graves' ophthalmopathy. The sequence in DNA is TGTGCCAGCAGCTTCCAGCCCGGAAAGGGAAAACTGTTTTTT. This is translated as CASSFQPGKGKLFF. Here the CDR3 is joined to the reference TRBV7-9 and TRBJ1-4 genes, and the full variable domain is: DTGVSQNPRHKITKRGQNVTFRCDPISEHNRLYWYRQTLGQGPEFLTYFQNEAQLEKSRLLSDRFSAERPKGSFSTLEIQRTEQGDSAMYLCASSFQPGKGKLFFGSGTQLSVL.